This T cell receptor beta chain emerged from a study of T cell responses to AZD1222 COVID-19 vaccine. Study conclusions and caveats: Mostly white British, mostly female donors; authors suggested clonal diversity may be underestimated. Reports say nearly half of spike-specific TCRs go after unmutated variant regions. Mapped onto spike, vaccine-associated CD4 TCRs spanned it and were dominant at 160-218 and 743-854.

Clones were sequenced by immunoSEQ multiplex PCR, and TCRdb holds only the in-frame ones, with some missing. The sample shows 120,000 to 150,000 clones, 90% to 95% of them seen only once. The germline gives CDR1 SGDLS, CDR2 YYNGEE. V was trimmed by 3 bases and J by 5 bases, leaving 8 bases between them. CDR3 length: 12 amino acids. Notes on this clone: Its antigen remains unknown. This CDR3 is also generated by other DNA sequences in the sample.

J is TRBJ1-2 and V is TRBV9, with D hard to call. The sample was peripheral blood, taken on day 0 of MenACWY control vaccination. The receptor comes from an adult in good health. The CDR3 reads CASSAGGYGYTF. The CDR3 bases are TGTGCCAGCAGCGCCGGAGGGTATGGCTACACCTTC.